These T cell receptor beta chains were read from a single sample in a study of T cell repertoires in cytomegalovirus infection. TCRdb processed the reads anew with MiXCR; each CDR3 protein has one entry. The sample carries hundreds of thousands of distinct CDR3 sequences, roughly 22% recorded once. The sequencing input was CD8+ T cells from PBMCs. These receptors all come from a human donor in good health (CMV status not recorded). Some clones in this sample may be carry-over from other donors' samples. Each CDR3 is given without its conserved first and last residue. Each record gives: J gene, clone size, V gene, CDR3 protein. Clone size, where shown, is once, few, many, or a class for clones that have expanded.

>TRBJ2-7|few|TRBV15
ATSSQDRGLDEQY
>TRBJ1-1|many|TRBV7-2
ASRQLPEETAF
>TRBJ2-7|.|TRBV12-3/TRBV12-4
ASSLAGGGNEQY
>TRBJ2-7|.|TRBV2
ATQGITYEQY
>TRBJ2-3|many|TRBV27
ASSLSVQGDTQY
>TRBJ2-7|.|TRBV24-1
ATSSGVEQY
>TRBJ1-2|few|TRBV20-1
SARSGTDLYGYT
>TRBJ1-1|many|TRBV7-9
ASSLMSAF
>TRBJ2-1|few|TRBV20-1
SAPTSGGLLINDNEQF
>TRBJ2-5|.|TRBV5-5
ASSFREVSQETQY
>TRBJ2-2|many|TRBV7-8
ASSLYGLVDTGELF
>TRBJ1-3|few|TRBV29-1
SVEDPRGPGNTIY
>TRBJ1-1|.|TRBV6-5
ASSYSTGTEAF
>TRBJ1-2|.|TRBV6-2/TRBV6-3
ASSYADSNYGYT
>TRBJ1-1|few|TRBV6-1
ASRPGTGMRFEDTEAF
>TRBJ1-5|.|TRBV5-1
ASSWDSQNQPQH
>TRBJ2-1|.|TRBV19
ASSFLLAGANNEQF
>TRBJ1-1|many|TRBV5-6
ASSLSPDMNTEAF
>TRBJ1-1|many|TRBV19
ASSPGQGLNTEAF
>TRBJ1-6|few|TRBV6-6
ASPVGIYNSPLH
>TRBJ2-1|.|TRBV2
ASKGLNGEQF
>TRBJ2-5|.|TRBV18
ASSPGTEFFRQETQY
>TRBJ2-3|few|TRBV7-9
ASSPLVPTSGEGADTQY
>TRBJ2-7|few|TRBV20-1
SARSGGAYEQY
>TRBJ2-3|many|TRBV7-6
ASRPRQGLERDTQY
>TRBJ1-5|.|TRBV28
ASSPGAPQH
>TRBJ2-2|few|TRBV20-1
SARRLGGGELF
>TRBJ2-5|once|TRBV20-1
SARDSGVETQY
>TRBJ2-7|.|TRBV2
ASSPRQAYEQY